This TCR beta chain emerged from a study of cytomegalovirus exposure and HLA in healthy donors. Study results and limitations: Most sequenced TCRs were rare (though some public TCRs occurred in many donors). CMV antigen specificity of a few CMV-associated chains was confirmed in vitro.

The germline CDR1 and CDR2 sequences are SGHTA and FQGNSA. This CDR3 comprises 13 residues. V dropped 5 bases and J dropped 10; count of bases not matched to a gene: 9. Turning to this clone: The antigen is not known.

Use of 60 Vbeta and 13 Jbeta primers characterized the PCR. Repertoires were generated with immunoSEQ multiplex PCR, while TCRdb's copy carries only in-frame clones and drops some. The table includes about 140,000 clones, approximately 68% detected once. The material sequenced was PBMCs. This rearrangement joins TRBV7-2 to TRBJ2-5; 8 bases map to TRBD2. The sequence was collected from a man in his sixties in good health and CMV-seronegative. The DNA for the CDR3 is TGTGCCAGCAGCATGGGAAGTAGCGGGGACCAGTACTTC. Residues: CASSMGSSGDQYF.